The present entry profiles one T cell receptor beta chain with its context. What it recognizes is unknown. The germline CDR1 and CDR2 sequences are SGHTA and FQGNSA. This CDR3 is built from 14 residues. Trimming shortened V by 2 bases and J by 11 bases, and 16 bases separated the two germline ends. Profiled with immunoSEQ multiplex PCR; TCRdb holds only in-frame clones, not every one. The table lists roughly 80,000 clones, under 90% of them singletons, with about 1.7% in the top ten. This entry belongs to a study of OX40 agonist ivuxolimab in advanced cancers. Study at large: Ivuxolimab was delivered to patients intravenously every 2 weeks at doses spanning 0.01 to 10 mg/kg.

Study-wide results and caveats: On average, CD8+ T cells showed a greater number of expanded clones than CD4+.

This clonotype was obtained from an adult with an advanced solid tumor such as melanoma, head and neck, liver or kidney cancer. The starting material was CD4+ or CD8+ T cells sorted from blood, obtained in a trial of the OX40 agonist ivuxolimab. The rearrangement uses TRBV7-2 and TRBJ1-5; D not resolved. The CDR3 nucleotides read TGTGCCAGCAGCTTAAACGGCCTTAAGTCAGCCCAGCATTTT. As protein: CASSLNGLKSAQHF. Supplemented by reference TRBV7-2 and TRBJ1-5, the full variable domain reads GAGVSQSPSNKVTEKGKDVELRCDPISGHTALYWYRQSLGQGLEFLIYFQGNSAPDKSGLPSDRFSAERTGGSVSTLTIQRTQQEDSAVYLCASSLNGLKSAQHFGDGTRLSIL.